This T cell receptor (beta chain) was captured in a study of radiotherapy plus CTLA-4 blockade in lung cancer. The table came from immunoSEQ multiplex PCR; TCRdb's copy has only in-frame clones and leaves some out. In the table there are approximately 70,000 clones, roughly four fifths of which are singletons. V lost 5 bases and J 6 bases, leaving 16 bases between the germline ends. Per the germline V gene, CDR1 is SGHAT and CDR2 is FQNNGV. The CDR3 covers 14 residues. The receptor was derived from a human donor with non-small cell lung cancer whose response to radiotherapy plus ipilimumab could not be evaluated. Some clones in this sample may be carry-over from other donors' samples. Source: peripheral blood, taken from a patient treated with radiotherapy plus ipilimumab. The rearrangement links TRBV11-2 to TRBJ1-2, with D possibly being TRBD1 (6 bases). CDR3 sequence reads: CASSVNRVIDGYTF. The CDR3 coding sequence is TGTGCCAGCAGCGTCAACAGGGTGATCGATGGCTACACCTTC.